A selection of T cell receptor beta chains follows, all from one sample in a study of blood T cell repertoires in COVID-19. Some clones are missing from TCRdb's copy, which holds only in-frame ones; the method was immunoSEQ multiplex PCR. The sample consists of roughly 70,000 clones, under 95% of them appearing once. Source material: peripheral blood. These receptors were taken from a human donor in a cohort sampled during active COVID-19. Each CDR3 is given with its conserved first and last residue. Each record gives: CDR3 length, clone size, J gene, D gene, V gene, CDR3 DNA, CDR3 protein. D genes are given only for firm matches. Clone sizes are given selectively: once, few, many, or a class where the clone is expanded.

>13|.|TRBJ2-7|TRBD1|TRBV3-1/TRBV3-2
TGTGCCAGCAGCCAGGGACAGGGTCTCGAGCAGTACTTC
CASSQGQGLEQYF
>15|.|TRBJ2-7|.|TRBV19
TGTGCCAGTAGTATTGAGGCGGGGCCCCGGAGGGAGCAGTACTTC
CASSIEAGPRREQYF
>15|.|TRBJ2-7|.|TRBV6-2/TRBV6-3
TGTGCCAGCAGCCCTCTGCGCGGCCACCGGTTGGAGCAGTACTTC
CASSPLRGHRLEQYF
>14|.|TRBJ1-2|TRBD1|TRBV5-6
TGTGCCAGCAGCTTGGGGGGACAGAACTATGGCTACACCTTC
CASSLGGQNYGYTF
>15|.|TRBJ2-7|TRBD1|TRBV6-5
TGTGCCAGCAGTCCGGACAGGGAGCTATCCTACGAGCAGTACTTC
CASSPDRELSYEQYF
>16|.|TRBJ2-7|TRBD2|TRBV3-1/TRBV3-2
TGTGCCAGCAGCCAAGAAGAGGAGCGGGGGGCCTACGAGCAGTACTTC
CASSQEEERGAYEQYF
>11|.|TRBJ1-1|.|TRBV19
TGTGCCAGTAGTATTGGACTAGAAGCTTTCTTT
CASSIGLEAFF
>12|.|TRBJ2-1|.|TRBV5-6
TGTGCCAGCAACCTCGGGTACAATGAGCAGTTCTTC
CASNLGYNEQFF
>13|.|TRBJ2-7|.|TRBV5-4
TGTGCCAGCAGCCTGGGGGGAGTCTACGAGCAGTACTTC
CASSLGGVYEQYF
>16|.|TRBJ1-5|TRBD1|TRBV24-1
TGTGCCACCAGTGACCCTAAGACAGGGGCAAGTCAGCCCCAGCATTTT
CATSDPKTGASQPQHF
>15|.|TRBJ1-2|TRBD1|TRBV11-2
TGTGCCAGCAGCCCCTTAACGGGGACAGGATATGGCTACACCTTC
CASSPLTGTGYGYTF
>20|.|TRBJ1-6|TRBD1|TRBV29-1
TGCAGCGGCGGCTCTTTAGGGGACAGGTTTTACAGCTCCTATAATTCACCCCTCCACTTT
CSGGSLGDRFYSSYNSPLHF
>11|.|TRBJ1-1|.|TRBV2
TGTGCCAGCAGTGACAGGGTAAAAGCTTTCTTT
CASSDRVKAFF
>14|once|TRBJ1-1|TRBD1|TRBV19
TGTGCCAGTAGTATAGGGACAGGGATAACCGAAGCTTTCTTT
CASSIGTGITEAFF
>16|.|TRBJ2-7|.|TRBV21-1
TGTGCCAGCAGCAAAAATTCCAGCGGGGGGGGATACGAGCAGTACTTC
CASSKNSSGGGYEQYF
>13|.|TRBJ2-6|.|TRBV9
TGTGCCAGCTCCAGCTCTGGGGCCAACGTCCTGACTTTC
CASSSSGANVLTF
>15|.|TRBJ1-5|TRBD1|TRBV30
TGTGCCTGGAGTCTCGGGACAGGGTCCGGTCAGCCCCAGCATTTT
CAWSLGTGSGQPQHF
>14|.|TRBJ1-5|.|TRBV9
TGTGCCAGCAGCGTAGGTGGCTCCCACCAGCCCCAGCATTTT
CASSVGGSHQPQHF
>13|few|TRBJ2-7|TRBD1|TRBV7-6
TGTGCCAGCAGCTTGGGACAGGGGAACGAGCAGTACTTC
CASSLGQGNEQYF
>14|.|TRBJ2-1|.|TRBV19
TGTGCCAGTAGCCCAGGGCAGAATTACAATGAGCAGTTCTTC
CASSPGQNYNEQFF
>12|.|TRBJ1-2|.|TRBV28
TGTGCCAGCTTGGCGGATATGAGAGGCTACACCTTC
CASLADMRGYTF
>14|.|TRBJ2-5|TRBD2|TRBV6-1
TGTGCCAGCAGTGAAGGAGCGGGGGCTGAGACCCAGTACTTC
CASSEGAGAETQYF
>15|.|TRBJ2-1|.|TRBV27
TGTGCCAGCAGTTTAGGGCAGTTGTCCTACAATGAGCAGTTCTTC
CASSLGQLSYNEQFF
>14|once|TRBJ1-3|.|TRBV24-1
TGTGCCACCAGTGCGGGGGGCTCTGGAAACACCATATATTTT
CATSAGGSGNTIYF
>14|.|TRBJ2-7|.|TRBV5-4
TGTGCCAGCAGCTTGGACAGGTCCAACTACGAGCAGTACTTC
CASSLDRSNYEQYF
>13|.|TRBJ1-3|TRBD1|TRBV30
TGTGCCTGGACCAGGACAGGGGGAAACACCATATATTTT
CAWTRTGGNTIYF
>17|.|TRBJ1-4|TRBD1|TRBV19
TGTGCCAGTAGTATGCTATACCCGACAGGGACTAATGAAAAACTGTTTTTT
CASSMLYPTGTNEKLFF
>15|.|TRBJ1-6|.|TRBV7-8
TGTGCCAGCAGCTTAGCAGGACAGACCAATTCACCCCTCCACTTT
CASSLAGQTNSPLHF
>13|.|TRBJ2-1|.|TRBV6-1
TGTGCCAGCAGTGAACGGCCCGCGGGGGAGCAGTTCTTC
CASSERPAGEQFF
>10|.|TRBJ1-2|.|TRBV23-1
TGCGCCAGCAGTCCCCCGGGCTACACCTTC
CASSPPGYTF
>19|.|TRBJ1-1|TRBD1|TRBV23-1
TGCGCCAGCAGTCAATCGCCGGGACAGGGGATTCCCATGAACACTGAAGCTTTCTTT
CASSQSPGQGIPMNTEAFF
>20|once|TRBJ1-2|TRBD1|TRBV24-1
TGTGCCACCGGGACAGGGATTTATACATCCCATTCCGCCCCTAACTATGGCTACACCTTC
CATGTGIYTSHSAPNYGYTF
>17|.|TRBJ2-5|TRBD2|TRBV19
TGTGCCAGTAGTATACCTAGCGGGGGGAAATACCAAGAGACCCAGTACTTC
CASSIPSGGKYQETQYF
>18|few|TRBJ1-6|.|TRBV11-2
TGTGCCAGCAGCCCTTTGTCCGGTACAGGGCCATGGGGTTCACCCCTCCACTTT
CASSPLSGTGPWGSPLHF
>16|.|TRBJ2-7|.|TRBV21-1
TGTGCCAGCAGCAGCAAATTCCGGGACAGGGTTTACGAGCAGTACTTC
CASSSKFRDRVYEQYF
>15|once|TRBJ2-5|TRBD2|TRBV7-9
TGTGCCAGCAGCCTCGGGACTAGCGGGGAAGAGACCCAGTACTTC
CASSLGTSGEETQYF
>13|few|TRBJ2-2|.|TRBV27
TGTGCCGGGGGCGGGGGTAACACCGGGGAGCTGTTTTTT
CAGGGGNTGELFF
>13|.|TRBJ2-6|.|TRBV12-3/TRBV12-4
TGTGCCAGCAGCTCGAGTGGGGCCAACGTCCTGACTTTC
CASSSSGANVLTF
>15|.|TRBJ2-1|TRBD2|TRBV9
TGTGCCAGCAGCGTATTTAGCGGGGGGCGGGGTGAGCAGTTCTTC
CASSVFSGGRGEQFF
>14|.|TRBJ1-1|.|TRBV24-1
TGTGCCACCAGTGGGGGAACAGGGAACACTGAAGCTTTCTTT
CATSGGTGNTEAFF
>14|.|TRBJ2-7|TRBD1|TRBV29-1
TGCAGCGTTCAAGGACAGGGGAGCTCCTACGAGCAGTACTTC
CSVQGQGSSYEQYF
>16|.|TRBJ1-6|.|TRBV6-1
TGTGCCAGCAGTGGACGGGGAGTTCTGGCGGATTCACCCCTCCACTTT
CASSGRGVLADSPLHF
>14|.|TRBJ1-4|.|TRBV2
TGTGCCAGCTTAATGCAGCGGCCTAATGAAAAACTGTTTTTT
CASLMQRPNEKLFF
>18|.|TRBJ1-1|.|TRBV28
TGTGCCAGCAGAGATACTGGGTGGGTTATGGGGGGAGACACTGAAGCTTTCTTT
CASRDTGWVMGGDTEAFF